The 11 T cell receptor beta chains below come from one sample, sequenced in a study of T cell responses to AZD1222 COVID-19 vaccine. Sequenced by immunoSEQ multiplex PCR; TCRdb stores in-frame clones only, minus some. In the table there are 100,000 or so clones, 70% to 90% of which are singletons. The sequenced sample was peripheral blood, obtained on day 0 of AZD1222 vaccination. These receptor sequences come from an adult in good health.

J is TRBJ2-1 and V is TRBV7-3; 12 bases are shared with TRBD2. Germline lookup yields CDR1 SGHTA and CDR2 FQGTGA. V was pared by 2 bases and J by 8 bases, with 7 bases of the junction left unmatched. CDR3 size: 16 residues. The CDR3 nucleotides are TGTGCCAGCAGCTTACTAGCGGGGGGGCTTATCGATGAGCAGTTCTTC. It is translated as CASSLLAGGLIDEQFF.

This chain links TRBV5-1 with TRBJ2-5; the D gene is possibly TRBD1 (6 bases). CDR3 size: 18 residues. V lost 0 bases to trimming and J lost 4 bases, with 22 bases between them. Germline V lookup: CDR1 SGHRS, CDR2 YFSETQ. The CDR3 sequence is CASSLGSPLGHGLETQYF. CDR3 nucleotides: TGCGCCAGCAGCTTGGGTTCCCCCCTGGGACACGGGCTAGAGACCCAGTACTTC.

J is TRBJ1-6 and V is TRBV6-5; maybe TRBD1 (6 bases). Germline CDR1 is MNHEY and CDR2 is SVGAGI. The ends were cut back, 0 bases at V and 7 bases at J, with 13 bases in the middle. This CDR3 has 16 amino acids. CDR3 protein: CASSYSIPGANSPLHF. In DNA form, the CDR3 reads TGTGCCAGCAGTTACTCGATCCCGGGGGCAAATTCACCCCTCCACTTT.

The CDR3 region is CASSLDGTSQETQYF. Written as DNA, the CDR3 is TGCGCCAGCAGCTTGGACGGGACATCGCAAGAGACCCAGTACTTC. V usage is TRBV5-1 and J usage is TRBJ2-5; tentative D call: TRBD1 (6 bases). CDR1 is SGHRS, CDR2 YFSETQ, per germline. This CDR3 has 15 residues. V gave up 0 bases and J gave up 2 bases, with 11 bases separating them. Full variable domain (outside the CDR3, taken from reference TRBV5-1 and TRBJ2-5): KAGVTQTPRYLIKTRGQQVTLSCSPISGHRSVSWYQQTPGQGLQFLFEYFSETQRNKGNFPGRFSGRQFSNSRSEMNVSTLELGDSALYLCASSLDGTSQETQYFGPGTRLLVL.

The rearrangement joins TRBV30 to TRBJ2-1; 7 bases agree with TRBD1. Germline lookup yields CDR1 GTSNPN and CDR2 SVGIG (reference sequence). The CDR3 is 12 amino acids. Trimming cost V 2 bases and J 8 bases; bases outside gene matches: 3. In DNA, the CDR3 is TGTGCCTGGAGTAGGGGGCGCCATGAGCAGTTCTTC. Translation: CAWSRGRHEQFF.

CDR3 sequence reads: CASSSRTGVPYNSPLHF. CDR3 DNA sequence: TGTGCCAGCAGCTCACGGACAGGGGTGCCCTATAATTCACCCCTCCACTTT. V usage is TRBV7-2 and J usage is TRBJ1-6; 9 nucleotides match TRBD1. The CDR3 loop spans 17 amino acids. The trim removed 4 bases at V and 2 bases at J, leaving 6 bases unmatched. Germline V CDR1 and CDR2: SGHTA, FQGNSA.

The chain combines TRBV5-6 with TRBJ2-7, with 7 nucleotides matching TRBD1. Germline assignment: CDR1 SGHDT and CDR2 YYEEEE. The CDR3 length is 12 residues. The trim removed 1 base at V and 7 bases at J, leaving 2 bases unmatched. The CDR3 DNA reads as TGTGCCAGCAGCTTGAGGGGGCGTGAGCAGTACTTC. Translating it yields CASSLRGREQYF.

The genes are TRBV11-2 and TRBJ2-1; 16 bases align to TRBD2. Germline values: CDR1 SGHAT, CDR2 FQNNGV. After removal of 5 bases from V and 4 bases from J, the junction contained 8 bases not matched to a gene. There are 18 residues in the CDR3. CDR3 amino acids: CASSRGLAGGPGYNEQFF. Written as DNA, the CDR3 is TGTGCCAGCAGCAGGGGACTAGCGGGGGGGCCGGGTTACAATGAGCAGTTCTTC. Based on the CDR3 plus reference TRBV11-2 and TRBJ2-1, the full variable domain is EAGVAQSPRYKIIEKRQSVAFWCNPISGHATLYWYQQILGQGPKLLIQFQNNGVVDDSQLPKDRFSAERLKGVDSTLKIQPAKLEDSAVYLCASSRGLAGGPGYNEQFFGPGTRLTVL.

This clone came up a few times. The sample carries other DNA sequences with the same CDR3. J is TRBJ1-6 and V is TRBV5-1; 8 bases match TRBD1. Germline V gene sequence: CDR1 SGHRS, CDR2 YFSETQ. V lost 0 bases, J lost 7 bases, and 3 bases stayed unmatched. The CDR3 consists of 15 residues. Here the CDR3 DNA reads TGCGCCAGCAGCTTGGGACAGGGGAAGAATTCACCCCTCCACTTT. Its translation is CASSLGQGKNSPLHF.

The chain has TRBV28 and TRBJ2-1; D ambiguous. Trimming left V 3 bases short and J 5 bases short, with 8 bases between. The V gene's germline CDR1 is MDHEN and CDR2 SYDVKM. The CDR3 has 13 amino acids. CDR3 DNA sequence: TGTGCCAGCAGTTTTAACTGGAACAATGAGCAGTTCTTC. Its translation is CASSFNWNNEQFF.

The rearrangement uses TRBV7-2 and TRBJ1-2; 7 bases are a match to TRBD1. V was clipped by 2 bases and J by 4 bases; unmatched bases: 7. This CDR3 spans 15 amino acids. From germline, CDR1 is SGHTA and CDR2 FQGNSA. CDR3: CASSLTGTAFYGYTF. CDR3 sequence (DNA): TGTGCCAGCAGCTTAACGGGGACAGCCTTCTATGGCTACACCTTC.